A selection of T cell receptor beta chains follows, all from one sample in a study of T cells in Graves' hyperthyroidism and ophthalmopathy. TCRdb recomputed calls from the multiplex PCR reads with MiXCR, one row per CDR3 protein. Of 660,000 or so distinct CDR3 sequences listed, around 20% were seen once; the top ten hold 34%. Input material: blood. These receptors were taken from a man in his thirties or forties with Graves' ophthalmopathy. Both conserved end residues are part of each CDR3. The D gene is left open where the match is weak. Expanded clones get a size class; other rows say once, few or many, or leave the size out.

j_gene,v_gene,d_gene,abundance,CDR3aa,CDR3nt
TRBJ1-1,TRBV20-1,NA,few,CSASLGGGGTEAFF,TGCAGTGCTAGCCTTGGGGGTGGGGGCACTGAAGCTTTCTTT
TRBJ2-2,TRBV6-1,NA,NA,CASRRDANTGELFF,TGTGCCAGCAGAAGGGACGCGAACACCGGGGAGCTGTTTTTT
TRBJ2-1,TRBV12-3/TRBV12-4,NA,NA,CASRSPGNEQFF,TGTGCCAGCAGATCCCCGGGGAATGAGCAGTTCTTC
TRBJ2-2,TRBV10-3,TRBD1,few,CAISGEGTGAAGELFF,TGTGCCATCAGTGGAGAAGGGACAGGGGCCGCAGGGGAGCTGTTTTTT
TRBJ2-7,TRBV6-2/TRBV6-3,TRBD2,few,CASTLGWLAATPYEQYF,TGTGCCAGCACCCTCGGTTGGCTAGCGGCGACCCCCTACGAGCAGTACTTC
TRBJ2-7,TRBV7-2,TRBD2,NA,CASSVTSGDSYEQYF,TGTGCCAGCAGCGTTACTAGCGGGGACTCCTACGAGCAGTACTTC
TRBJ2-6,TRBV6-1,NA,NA,CASRDPGRQDSGANVLTF,TGTGCCAGCCGAGATCCGGGACGGCAAGACTCTGGGGCCAACGTCCTGACTTTC
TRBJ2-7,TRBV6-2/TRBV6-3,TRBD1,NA,CASSPGTDDYEQYF,TGTGCCAGCAGCCCCGGGACAGACGACTACGAGCAGTACTTC
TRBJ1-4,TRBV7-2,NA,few,CASSSHGSTNEKLFF,TGTGCCAGCAGCTCCCACGGTTCAACTAATGAAAAACTGTTTTTT
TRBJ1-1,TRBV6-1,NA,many,CASSEIRGPEAFF,TGTGCCAGCAGTGAAATCAGGGGTCCTGAAGCTTTCTTT
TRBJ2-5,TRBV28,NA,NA,CASRDGQRVPRPDF,TGTGCCAGCAGAGACGGACAGCGGGTCCCTCGCCCGGACTTC
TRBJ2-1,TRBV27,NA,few,CASSPRLGATYNEQFF,TGTGCCAGCAGTCCACGACTCGGAGCGACCTACAATGAGCAGTTCTTC
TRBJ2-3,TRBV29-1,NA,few,CSVEAGSTDTQYF,TGTAGCGTTGAAGCTGGGAGCACAGATACGCAGTATTTT
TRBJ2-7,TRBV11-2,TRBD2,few,CASSLSGENSEQYF,TGTGCCAGCAGCCTTAGCGGGGAAAATTCCGAGCAGTACTTC
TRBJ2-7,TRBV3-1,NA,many,CASSQPGLHYEQYF,TGTGCCAGCAGCCAACCGGGACTCCACTACGAGCAGTACTTC
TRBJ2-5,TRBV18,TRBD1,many,CASSSDRAETQYF,TGTGCCAGCTCATCTGACAGGGCGGAGACCCAGTACTTC
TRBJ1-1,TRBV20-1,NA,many,CSAKTTIRTEAFF,TGCAGTGCTAAAACGACAATTCGGACTGAAGCTTTCTTT
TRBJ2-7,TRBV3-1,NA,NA,CASSHGAASTYEQYF,TGTGCCAGCAGCCACGGGGCAGCGTCGACCTACGAGCAGTACTTC
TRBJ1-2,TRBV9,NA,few,CASTRSGISYGYTF,TGTGCCAGCACTAGATCCGGGATTAGCTATGGCTACACCTTC
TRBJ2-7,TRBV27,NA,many,CASSLRGDYEQYF,TGTGCCAGCAGTTTAAGAGGGGACTACGAGCAGTACTTC